This T cell receptor beta chain was captured in a study of blood T cell repertoires in COVID-19. Looking at the study overall: The United States, Italy and Spain supplied acute and convalescent COVID-19 samples.

The CDR3 sequence is 15 residues long. Germline CDR1 is SSHAT and CDR2 is FNYEAQ (reference sequence). Notes on this clone: The junction departs from germline at one end; a sequencing error may be responsible. This CDR3 is also generated by other DNA sequences in the sample.

In the authors' methods: The assay estimated nucleated cells by amplifying reference gene primers. The assay was immunoSEQ multiplex PCR, and TCRdb's table has in-frame clones only and misses some. The V and J calls and clone size were taken over from that table, and D and trimming were inferred from the DNA. The repertoire holds more than 85,000 clones, with around 83% as singletons. Sequenced input: peripheral blood. This clonotype was obtained from an elderly woman with active or convalescent COVID-19. The V and J genes are TRBV7-7 and TRBJ2-3; 8 nucleotides match TRBD1. CDR3 residues: CASSRGQGPTDTQYF. In nucleotides, the CDR3 is TGTGCTAGCAGCCGAGGACAGGGCCCCACAGATACGCAGTATTTT. The full variable domain, completed using reference TRBV7-7 and TRBJ2-3, is GAGVSQSPRYKVTKRGQDVTLRCDPISSHATLYWYQQALGQGPEFLTYFNYEAQPDKSGLPSDRFSAERPEGSISTLTIQRTEQRDSAMYRCASSRGQGPTDTQYFGPGTRLTVL.